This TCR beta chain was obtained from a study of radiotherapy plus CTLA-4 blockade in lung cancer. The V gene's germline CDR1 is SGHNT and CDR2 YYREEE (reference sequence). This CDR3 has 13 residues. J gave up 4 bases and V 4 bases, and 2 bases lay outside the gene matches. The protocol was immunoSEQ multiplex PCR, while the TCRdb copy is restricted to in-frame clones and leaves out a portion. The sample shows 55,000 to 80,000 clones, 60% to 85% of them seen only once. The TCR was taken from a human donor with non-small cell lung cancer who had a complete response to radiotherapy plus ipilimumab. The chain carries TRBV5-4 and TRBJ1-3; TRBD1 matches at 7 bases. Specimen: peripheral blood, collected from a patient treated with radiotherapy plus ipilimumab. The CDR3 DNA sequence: TGTGCCAGCAGCATGGGACAGGGAAACACCATATATTTT. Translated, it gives CASSMGQGNTIYF.